A selection of T cell receptor beta chains follows, all from one sample in a study of shared clonotypes between healthy human individuals. The table came from immunoSEQ multiplex PCR; TCRdb's copy has only in-frame clones and leaves some out. This table has approximately 1,500,000 clones, roughly 95% appearing once. Material: naive CD4+ T cells sorted from blood. The origin of the receptors is a man aged 30-40 years in good health. The CDR3 runs from the conserved cysteine through the conserved F or W. Each record gives: D gene, clone size, J gene, V gene, CDR3 DNA, CDR3 protein. The D gene is left open where the match is weak. Expanded clones get a size class; other rows say once, few or many, or leave the size out.

D gene: TRBD1
clone size: .
J gene: TRBJ2-5
V gene: TRBV5-4
CDR3 DNA: TGTGCCAGCAGCCGAACCAGGACAGGGAGACAAGAGACCCAGTACTTC
CDR3 protein: CASSRTRTGRQETQYF

D gene: .
clone size: few
J gene: TRBJ2-1
V gene: TRBV5-1
CDR3 DNA: TGCGCCAGCAGTCTAAGCTCCTACAATGAGCAGTTCTTC
CDR3 protein: CASSLSSYNEQFF

D gene: TRBD1
clone size: .
J gene: TRBJ1-2
V gene: TRBV9
CDR3 DNA: TGTGCCAGCAGCGGCGACAGGGGCCAGAACTATGGCTACACCTTC
CDR3 protein: CASSGDRGQNYGYTF

D gene: TRBD2
clone size: .
J gene: TRBJ2-2
V gene: TRBV27
CDR3 DNA: TGTGCCAGCAGTTTATCAGCGGGAGGCTTTTCCGGGGAGCTGTTTTTT
CDR3 protein: CASSLSAGGFSGELFF

D gene: .
clone size: once
J gene: TRBJ2-5
V gene: TRBV7-2
CDR3 DNA: TGTGCCAGCAGCTTAGGTGCAGGGACCGCCGCGCAGACCCAGTACTTC
CDR3 protein: CASSLGAGTAAQTQYF

D gene: TRBD1
clone size: .
J gene: TRBJ1-1
V gene: TRBV5-1
CDR3 DNA: TGCGCCAGCAGAAAGACAGGGGACACTGAAGCTTTCTTT
CDR3 protein: CASRKTGDTEAFF

D gene: TRBD2
clone size: .
J gene: TRBJ2-7
V gene: TRBV5-1
CDR3 DNA: TGCGCCAGCAGCTTGGGAGGTAGCGGGAGTGAGTACGAGCAGTACTTC
CDR3 protein: CASSLGGSGSEYEQYF

D gene: TRBD1
clone size: .
J gene: TRBJ2-2
V gene: TRBV5-1
CDR3 DNA: TGCGCCAGCAGCGCGACAGGGAGAGATATCCACGGGGAGCTGTTTTTT
CDR3 protein: CASSATGRDIHGELFF

D gene: .
clone size: .
J gene: TRBJ1-1
V gene: TRBV14
CDR3 DNA: TGTGCCAGCAGCCAAGATCCCGGGGGGGGGAACACTGAAGCTTTCTTT
CDR3 protein: CASSQDPGGGNTEAFF

D gene: .
clone size: .
J gene: TRBJ1-2
V gene: TRBV28
CDR3 DNA: TGTGCCAGCAGTTCCGGGACAAGGAAATACACCTTC
CDR3 protein: CASSSGTRKYTF

D gene: TRBD1
clone size: .
J gene: TRBJ2-1
V gene: TRBV19
CDR3 DNA: TGTGCCAGTAGTACACAGGGGGCCGAACTATCGGAGCAGTTCTTC
CDR3 protein: CASSTQGAELSEQFF

D gene: .
clone size: .
J gene: TRBJ2-3
V gene: TRBV4-1
CDR3 DNA: TGCGCCAGCAGCCTGGAGGGTCGACCTAGCACAGATACGCAGTATTTT
CDR3 protein: CASSLEGRPSTDTQYF

D gene: .
clone size: .
J gene: TRBJ1-5
V gene: TRBV6-1
CDR3 DNA: TGTGCCAGCAGTGATCTAAATCAGCCCCAGCATTTT
CDR3 protein: CASSDLNQPQHF

D gene: .
clone size: .
J gene: TRBJ2-1
V gene: TRBV28
CDR3 DNA: TGTGCCAGCAGCCTACCACACACTAGTGAGCAGTTCTTC
CDR3 protein: CASSLPHTSEQFF

D gene: TRBD1
clone size: once
J gene: TRBJ2-2
V gene: TRBV18
CDR3 DNA: TGTGCCAGCTCACCGATTAAGGGGGCCGGGACGACCACCGGGGAGCTGTTTTTT
CDR3 protein: CASSPIKGAGTTTGELFF

D gene: .
clone size: .
J gene: TRBJ2-1
V gene: TRBV18
CDR3 DNA: TGTGCCAGCTCACCGGCGGTTGAGCAGTTCTTC
CDR3 protein: CASSPAVEQFF

D gene: .
clone size: .
J gene: TRBJ2-2
V gene: TRBV2
CDR3 DNA: TGTGCCAGCAGACTAGTCACCGGGGAGCTGTTTTTT
CDR3 protein: CASRLVTGELFF

D gene: TRBD1
clone size: .
J gene: TRBJ2-5
V gene: TRBV5-1
CDR3 DNA: TGCGCCAGCAGCTTGGCCGGGACAGCTAAAGAGACCCAGTACTTC
CDR3 protein: CASSLAGTAKETQYF

D gene: .
clone size: .
J gene: TRBJ2-2
V gene: TRBV28
CDR3 DNA: TGTGCCAGCAGTAAGAGGGTACGGGGCACCGGGGAGCTGTTTTTT
CDR3 protein: CASSKRVRGTGELFF

D gene: .
clone size: .
J gene: TRBJ2-2
V gene: TRBV14
CDR3 DNA: TGTGCCAGCAGCGCGGACAGTCAGCACTCCGGGGAGCTGTTTTTT
CDR3 protein: CASSADSQHSGELFF

D gene: TRBD2
clone size: .
J gene: TRBJ2-7
V gene: TRBV29-1
CDR3 DNA: TGCAGCGTTGCCCTCCGGCTAGCGGGAGCTTACGAGCAGTACTTC
CDR3 protein: CSVALRLAGAYEQYF

D gene: .
clone size: .
J gene: TRBJ2-2
V gene: TRBV27
CDR3 DNA: TGTGCCAGCAGTTTATCCATATTAGGGGAAACCGGGGAGCTGTTTTTT
CDR3 protein: CASSLSILGETGELFF

D gene: .
clone size: .
J gene: TRBJ1-1
V gene: TRBV2
CDR3 DNA: TGTGCCAGCAGTGGGGGCAGAAACACTGAAGCTTTCTTT
CDR3 protein: CASSGGRNTEAFF

D gene: TRBD2
clone size: .
J gene: TRBJ2-7
V gene: TRBV11-3
CDR3 DNA: TGTGCCAGCAGCGCCGAGACTAGCGGGAGCGACGAGCAGTACTTC
CDR3 protein: CASSAETSGSDEQYF

D gene: .
clone size: few
J gene: TRBJ2-5
V gene: TRBV25-1
CDR3 DNA: TGTGCCAGCAGTGAATCCCGCAGGGGAAGCGAGACCCAGTACTTC
CDR3 protein: CASSESRRGSETQYF

D gene: .
clone size: .
J gene: TRBJ2-2
V gene: TRBV7-3
CDR3 DNA: TGTGCCAGCAGCCGAGGCGCTACGTCCGGGGAGCTGTTTTTT
CDR3 protein: CASSRGATSGELFF

D gene: .
clone size: .
J gene: TRBJ2-7
V gene: TRBV30
CDR3 DNA: TGTGCCTGGGAAGGGTTCACCTACGAGCAGTACTTC
CDR3 protein: CAWEGFTYEQYF

D gene: .
clone size: .
J gene: TRBJ2-3
V gene: TRBV5-1
CDR3 DNA: TGCGCCAGCAGCGCCGGGACACCCACAGATACGCAGTATTTT
CDR3 protein: CASSAGTPTDTQYF

D gene: .
clone size: .
J gene: TRBJ2-7
V gene: TRBV5-1
CDR3 DNA: TGCGCCAGTAAGCTTCAGGGCTCCCCGGCCATCTACGAGCAGTACTTC
CDR3 protein: CASKLQGSPAIYEQYF

D gene: .
clone size: .
J gene: TRBJ2-2
V gene: TRBV5-4
CDR3 DNA: TGTGCCAGCAGCTCCCCCCTAGAAGGGACCACCGGGGAGCTGTTTTTT
CDR3 protein: CASSSPLEGTTGELFF

D gene: TRBD2
clone size: .
J gene: TRBJ2-1
V gene: TRBV30
CDR3 DNA: TGTGCCTGGTTCAACCGCGGCGGGACTAGCGGGAGGTCAGATGAGCAGTTCTTC
CDR3 protein: CAWFNRGGTSGRSDEQFF

D gene: .
clone size: .
J gene: TRBJ1-3
V gene: TRBV9
CDR3 DNA: TGTGCCAGCAGCGTAGTGGACGGCGTCTACTCTGGAAACACCATATATTTT
CDR3 protein: CASSVVDGVYSGNTIYF

D gene: .
clone size: .
J gene: TRBJ2-5
V gene: TRBV5-6
CDR3 DNA: TGTGCCAGTCGCTCAACTCCAGGACTTAGGCAAGAGACCCAGTACTTC
CDR3 protein: CASRSTPGLRQETQYF

D gene: .
clone size: .
J gene: TRBJ2-1
V gene: TRBV27
CDR3 DNA: TGTGCCAGCAGTTTAGAGCGGCCAAGCTCCTACAATGAGCAGTTCTTC
CDR3 protein: CASSLERPSSYNEQFF

D gene: .
clone size: .
J gene: TRBJ1-2
V gene: TRBV28
CDR3 DNA: TGTGCCAGCAGTTTAGCCGGCCGGTATGGCTACACCTTC
CDR3 protein: CASSLAGRYGYTF

D gene: .
clone size: once
J gene: TRBJ2-7
V gene: TRBV18
CDR3 DNA: TGTGCCAGCTCACCACCCGACAGCCCTGAGCAGTACTTC
CDR3 protein: CASSPPDSPEQYF

D gene: .
clone size: .
J gene: TRBJ2-2
V gene: TRBV28
CDR3 DNA: TGTGCCAGCAGGACCACAGGGTCCGGGGAGCTGTTTTTT
CDR3 protein: CASRTTGSGELFF

D gene: .
clone size: .
J gene: TRBJ2-3
V gene: TRBV6-5
CDR3 DNA: TGTGCCAGCGCGGGACTCCTAAGCACAGATACGCAGTATTTT
CDR3 protein: CASAGLLSTDTQYF

D gene: .
clone size: .
J gene: TRBJ1-5
V gene: TRBV6-5
CDR3 DNA: TGTGCCAGCAGTCCCCGGGACTACAATCAGCCCCAGCATTTT
CDR3 protein: CASSPRDYNQPQHF